The 17 T cell receptor beta chains below were found in one sample sequenced in a study of cytomegalovirus exposure and HLA in healthy donors. 60 Vbeta and 13 Jbeta primers were used in PCR. Measured with immunoSEQ multiplex PCR; TCRdb has only the in-frame clones, and not every one. There are roughly 170,000 clones in the sample; over 75% occur only once, and 1.5% to 2% lies in the top ten. The sample consisted of PBMCs. These receptors were obtained from a woman aged 30 to 39 in good health and CMV-seronegative.

The chain carries TRBV19 and TRBJ2-2, with 9 bases matching TRBD2. Trimming took 4 bases from V and 5 from J; bases not matched to a gene: 17. CDR3 length equals 19 residues. Germline V CDR1 and CDR2: LNHDA, SQIVND (reference sequence). The CDR3 spells CASSTGSVLRGGRTGELFF. The CDR3 DNA is TGTGCCAGTAGTACTGGGTCGGTTTTGCGGGGGGGCCGAACCGGGGAGCTGTTTTTT.

Worth noting for this clone: The sample carries other DNA sequences with the same CDR3. J is TRBJ2-7 and V is TRBV4-3; 9 bases fit TRBD2. The CDR3 is 17 residues long. V lost 4 bases to trimming and J lost 7 bases; unmatched junction nucleotides: 17. Germline-derived CDR1 and CDR2 are LGHNA and YSLEER. The CDR3 here is CASSPQVAGVRWVEQYF. CDR3 DNA: TGCGCCAGCAGCCCCCAGGTAGCGGGGGTTAGATGGGTGGAGCAGTACTTC.

The chain employs TRBV5-6 and TRBJ1-6; maybe TRBD1 (6 bases). This CDR3 is built from 18 residues. Trimming cost V 4 bases and J 3 bases, with 20 bases left between them. Germline V gene lookup returns CDR1 SGHDT and CDR2 YYEEEE. The CDR3: CASSRSGHRSGYNSPLHF. The DNA of the CDR3 is TGTGCCAGCAGCCGGTCGGGACACCGATCGGGCTATAATTCACCCCTCCACTTT.

V usage is TRBV27 and J usage is TRBJ1-2, with TRBD1 matching 9 bases. The CDR3 loop spans 17 amino acids. CDR1 is MNHEY and CDR2 is SMNVEV in the germline V gene (reference sequence). V lost 2 bases and J lost 0; bases outside the gene matches: 7. The CDR3 DNA reads as TGTGCCAGCAGTTTAGCCGGGACAGGGCCAACTAACTATGGCTACACCTTC. This translates into CASSLAGTGPTNYGYTF.

CDR3 loop: CASSFGGGLKEKLFF. The DNA for the CDR3 is TGCGCCAGCAGCTTTGGCGGGGGGCTTAAGGAAAAACTGTTTTTT. The chain recombines TRBV5-1 with TRBJ1-4; tentative D call: TRBD1 (6 bases). This CDR3 region has 15 residues. In germline, CDR1 is SGHRS, CDR2 YFSETQ. V gave up 2 bases and J gave up 8 bases, with 16 bases separating them.

This rearrangement joins TRBV18 to TRBJ2-5, with unresolved D. CDR3 length: 13 residues. V shed 3 bases and J shed 0 bases, with 5 bases lying between them. Looked up from germline, CDR1 is KGHSH and CDR2 is LQKENI. The CDR3 spells CASSPNNQETQYF. In DNA, the CDR3 is TGTGCCAGCTCACCTAACAACCAAGAGACCCAGTACTTC.

The V call is TRBV9, the J call TRBJ2-2; 16 bases match TRBD2. The CDR3 sequence is 20 residues long. V was pared by 4 bases and J by 3 bases, with 12 bases of the junction left unmatched. The germline V gene has CDR1 SGDLS and CDR2 YYNGEE. The CDR3 here is CASSPVGTSGGARYTGELFF. Here the CDR3 DNA reads TGTGCCAGCAGCCCAGTGGGGACTAGCGGGGGGGCCAGGTACACCGGGGAGCTGTTTTTT.

The J gene is TRBJ2-2, the V gene TRBV6-4; D is undetermined. Germline V lookup: CDR1 MRHNA, CDR2 SNTAGT. The CDR3 is made up of 13 amino acids. V was pared by 4 bases and J by 1 base, with 4 bases between. The CDR3 coding sequence is TGTGCCAGCAGTGCAGGGAACACCGGGGAGCTGTTTTTT. Amino acids: CASSAGNTGELFF.

This chain links TRBV7-7 with TRBJ2-1; TRBD2 might be the D (5 bases). The length of the CDR3 is 14 residues. The V gene lost 1 base and the J gene lost 2 bases, with 6 bases spanning the gap. Germline CDR1 is SSHAT and CDR2 is FNYEAQ (reference sequence). CDR3 in DNA: TGTGCCAGCAGCTTAGGAGGGCCCTACAATGAGCAGTTCTTC. Amino acids: CASSLGGPYNEQFF.

V is TRBV28 and J is TRBJ2-3; D perhaps matches TRBD1 (6 bases). The CDR3 contains 18 residues. Deletions cut 5 bases from V and 2 bases from J, with 23 bases between. Germline V lookup: CDR1 MDHEN, CDR2 SYDVKM. CDR3 nucleotide sequence: TGTGCCAGCAGTCGCGTCAGGGACATTACGTCGAACACAGATACGCAGTATTTT. Residues: CASSRVRDITSNTDTQYF.

The rearrangement joins TRBV6-5 to TRBJ2-2; D gene unclear. The CDR3 loop spans 14 amino acids. Looked up from germline, CDR1 is MNHEY and CDR2 is SVGAGI. V lost 2 bases and J lost 0, with 4 bases in between. The CDR3 reads CASSYLTNTGELFF. Written as DNA, the CDR3 is TGTGCCAGCAGTTACCTAACGAACACCGGGGAGCTGTTTTTT.

In its sample, this clone was seen once. This chain joins TRBV27 and TRBJ2-7, with D tentatively TRBD1 (5 bases). Germline CDR1 is MNHEY and CDR2 is SMNVEV (reference sequence). Trimming left V 6 bases short and J 0 bases short, with 9 bases between. CDR3 size: 13 residues. The chain's CDR3 is CASRRQSSYEQYF. The CDR3 DNA follows: TGTGCCAGCAGGCGACAGAGCTCCTACGAGCAGTACTTC.

The chain is built from TRBV27 and TRBJ2-1; 8 nucleotides match TRBD2. The J segment lost 4 bases and the V segment lost 6 bases, leaving 8 bases of the junction unmatched. Germline V CDR1 and CDR2: MNHEY, SMNVEV (reference sequence). The CDR3 is 15 residues long. The CDR3 sequence is CASSSGLAPYNEQFF. The CDR3 coding sequence is TGTGCCAGCAGCTCCGGACTAGCCCCGTACAATGAGCAGTTCTTC.

The chain carries TRBV29-1 and TRBJ2-7, with D possibly matching TRBD1 (6 bases). CDR3 length: 13 residues. Trimming removed 5 bases from V and 3 bases from J, with 14 bases in between. Germline V gene sequence: CDR1 SQVTM, CDR2 ANQGSEA. CDR3 in DNA: TGCAGCGTTCATGACGGACAGAGCTACGAGCAGTACTTC. Residues: CSVHDGQSYEQYF.

This chain's CDR3 is CASSLAYTVNTEAFF. The CDR3 DNA sequence: TGTGCCAGCAGCTTAGCGTATACGGTGAACACTGAAGCTTTCTTT. The rearrangement links TRBV7-9 to TRBJ1-1; D uncertain. The CDR3 contains 15 residues. V lost 0 bases, J lost 0 bases, and 8 bases lay in between. Germline V gene sequence: CDR1 SEHNR, CDR2 FQNEAQ (reference sequence).

This clone was seen a few times. J is TRBJ2-7 and V is TRBV13; TRBD1 aligns across 7 bases. V was pared by 5 bases and J by 6 bases, with 7 bases of the junction left unmatched. Germline loops: CDR1 PRHDT, CDR2 FYEKMQ (reference sequence). The CDR3 is made up of 13 amino acids. This CDR3 reads CASSPVRGSEQYF. The DNA of the CDR3 is TGTGCCAGCAGCCCCGTCAGGGGGTCCGAGCAGTACTTC.

This chain joins TRBV19 and TRBJ2-7, with 7 nucleotides matching TRBD1. The CDR3 runs 14 residues. Germline V gene data show CDR1 as LNHDA and CDR2 as SQIVND (reference sequence). V lost 3 bases and J lost 2; bases outside the gene matches: 4. CDR3 coding DNA: TGTGCCAGTAGTATGGACAGGATTACCTACGAGCAGTACTTC. Its protein is CASSMDRITYEQYF.